This T cell receptor beta chain was sequenced in a study of shared clonotypes between healthy human individuals. General study findings and limits: Relative to clonotypes present in all four donors, those not shared had lower generation probabilities. Naive subsets typically showed greater estimated richness than memory subsets. The small donor group covered limited genetic and exposure diversity.

Naivety among CD8 cells was defined by CD45RO negativity and positive CCR7 selection, thereby excluding terminally differentiated effector memory CD45RA+ cells. As regards this clone: Its matching antigen is unknown. Other DNA variants within this sample encode the same CDR3.

Germline V gives CDR1 SQVTM, CDR2 ANQGSEA. V shed 1 base and J shed 2 bases, with 7 bases lying between them. The CDR3 has 13 residues. The assay used deep level. The table came from immunoSEQ multiplex PCR; TCRdb's copy has only in-frame clones and leaves some out. This table holds roughly 550,000 clones, around 95% found once. Sequencing used naive CD8+ T cells sorted from blood. The clonotype comes from a woman in her twenties or thirties in good health. This chain uses TRBV29-1 with TRBJ2-3; D uncertain. This CDR3 is CSVEGGNTDTQYF. CDR3 DNA sequence: TGCAGCGTTGAAGGGGGTAACACAGATACGCAGTATTTT.